This T cell receptor beta chain was sequenced in a study of cytomegalovirus exposure and HLA in healthy donors (dated by TCRdb to the late 2010s). About the full investigation: An earlier analysis of some 600 of the donors reported 276 Gb of sequence data and 117 million unique TCR beta sequences obtained from about 179 million T cells. HLA typing included class I and class II loci at four-digit resolution. The T cell repertoires of 666 subjects were profiled by immunosequencing and related to cytomegalovirus serostatus. The study aimed to test whether signatures of past pathogen exposure could be identified by cataloging public T cell receptors. Typing coverage differed by locus: A, B, C, DRB1 and DQB1 were typed in roughly 629-630 donors, DQA1 in 522, DPA1 in approximately 610, and DPB1 in just under 480. Donor age, sex, ethnicity and CMV serostatus were compiled alongside the repertoire data. About 280 gigabases of sequencing data and 80 million or so unique TCR sequences were included in an early release covering 550 to 650 HLA-typed donors. Among some 400 genotyped donors of the cohort, an average of around 240,000 unique TCR beta nucleotide sequences were sequenced per donor, around a sixth of them non-productive. Because of strong linkage in the cohort, five DR-DQ haplotypes were treated as single units for association and clustering. Rather than drawing on any new phenotypic data, the later analysis identified candidate immune exposures from TCR beta sequences and the way those sequences occurred across donors. In an earlier analysis of a few hundred of the donors, high-throughput TCR beta sequencing was used to judge whether each TCR beta V gene segment behaved as functional or pseudogenic. To study patterns of TCR occurrence, a later analysis re-analyzed previously published TCR beta repertoires from 550 to 800 donors and added high-resolution HLA genotyping. A later genetic analysis took genome-wide SNP genotypes for about 65% of the 666 donors and used that subset as a discovery cohort. In addition to the first cohort of around 670 subjects, a separate validation cohort of approximately 130 different subjects was used. To predict cytomegalovirus infection status, the study combined high-throughput TCR immunosequencing, statistical association of individual TCRs with disease status, and machine learning. All discovery cohort repertoires had been generated using a single sequencing platform. Of the roughly 410 genotyped donors, approximately 80% were placed in the genetic ancestry cluster associated with self-reported Caucasian donors. Here is what the overall study found, with its caveats: Because HLA typing was missing for some donors at each locus, association tests included only the typed subset. In a later analysis, HLA-associated TCR beta chains were found to be more clonally expanded and to have lower generation probabilities than equally common non-associated chains. The classifier was reported to diagnose cytomegalovirus status with high specificity and sensitivity in both the original cohort and the validation cohort. It was suggested by the authors that the approach could potentially be generalized to other disease states and immunological phenotypes. In the study, 150 to 200 TCR beta chains were listed as associated with cytomegalovirus. Assigning TCR associations to individual alleles was difficult when HLA alleles, especially DR and DQ, strongly co-occurred. In a later genetic analysis, fewer N-insertions in productive TCRs were reported among donors in an Asian-associated ancestry cluster than the approximately 670-donor mean. According to a later analysis, TCR association rates differed among HLA loci, with DRB1 alleles showing the most associated TCRs and HLA-C alleles showing the fewest. In a later analysis, most CMV-associated TCR beta chains were found to appear HLA-restricted, with HLA associations seemingly driven largely by CMV exposure. While some public TCRs were present in many individuals, most TCR sequences turned up only very rarely across donors. Roughly uniform sequencing depth across donors was assumed in presence/absence analyses, although this assumption may not hold. In a later analysis, several top co-occurrence clusters were reported to appear linked to parvovirus B19, influenza, CMV and Epstein-Barr virus. A later genetic analysis associated a missense DCLRE1C variant with V-gene and J-gene trimming of TCR beta chains, and an independent cohort replicated the association. In this cohort, only TCR beta chains were sequenced, and detectable features were limited by the absence of alpha or paired-chain data. Because counts were too low, seventeen rarely observed V segments, including chromosome 9 orphons, were left out of the earlier analysis of several hundred of the donors. Some IMGT-functional V segments, including TRBV6-2 and TRBV6-3, could not be told apart with the 87-base-pair reads, so those segments were excluded. Correlated functional status among segregating V segments might reflect linkage disequilibrium, but an unknown experimental factor could not be ruled out. CMV serostatus was the only immune exposure information available for the cohort. A cluster of highly shared sequence variants was judged likely to represent a technical artifact of the sequencing pipeline. In vitro tests confirmed that a few of the cytomegalovirus-associated TCR beta chains recognize cytomegalovirus antigens. A further reported finding was that TCR beta sequences accurately predicted the HLA-A and HLA-B alleles for most subjects in the first cohort. In a later analysis, around 17,000 TCR beta sequences were associated with specific HLA alleles at a false discovery rate of 0.05. In an earlier analysis of roughly 560 of the donors, most TCR beta V segments were observed in productive rearrangements about 90% or about 30% of the time, broadly matching IMGT annotations.

The cohort was made up of under 800 healthy bone marrow donors. Cohort members were all nominally healthy when sampled, although unrecorded immune exposures were likely present. The donor was CMV seronegative and was included in the group of several hundred seronegative cohort members. A peripheral blood sample was provided by each donor, and peripheral blood mononuclear cells were used for TCR beta sequencing. Genomic DNA extraction from the blood cell samples was performed with the Qiagen DNeasy Blood Extraction Kit. With respect to this clone: Its antigen remains undetermined. Base qualities are not provided; no much larger clone lies one nucleotide away.

The protocol used for the library was the immunoSEQ multiplex PCR assay. A mixture of 60 forward primers for TCR Vbeta segments and 13 reverse primers for TCR Jbeta segments was used in the multiplex PCR. The CDR3 region of rearranged TCR beta genes was amplified from genomic DNA by a multiplex PCR assay. The amplified TCR beta libraries were sequenced on the Illumina HiSeq System as 87-base-pair reads. Under the source paper's analysis protocol: Across the 500 to 700 repertoires, a later analysis counted tens of millions of unique TCR beta chains, 9.5 million to 13 million of which were shared by at least two donors. To remove PCR and sequencing errors, raw reads were error-corrected and collapsed into unique sequences using a nearest-neighbor algorithm that merged closely related sequences. V, D and J gene segments were assigned by aligning CDR3 sequences to IMGT reference sequences. For a sequence to be retained, a match of at least six nucleotides was required to both a V gene segment and a J gene segment. A rearrangement was called productive if the CDR3 had no stop codons and remained in frame with V and J, and every other rearrangement was called non-productive. CDR3 was defined by IMGT convention, running from the second conserved V-encoded cysteine to the conserved J-encoded phenylalanine. The earlier analysis of fewer than 750 of the donors excluded sequences that lacked an unambiguous match to a single V gene segment. In an earlier analysis of several hundred of the donors, V segments were called functional above 56.7% productive rearrangements and were called segregating when the between-donor standard deviation exceeded 5%. To diagnose cytomegalovirus status from the catalog of TCR beta chain sequences, a statistical classification framework was built. A later analysis assigned V and J genes by comparing TCR nucleotide sequences with IMGT/GENE-DB human TR gene sequences. In a later analysis, CDR3 sequences and most-parsimonious VDJ recombination scenarios were assigned using the TCRdist pipeline. In a later analysis, every TCR beta chain was defined by the combination of its CDR3 amino acid sequence and its V-gene family, and reads without a unique V-gene family were dropped. A later analysis removed roughly 590 highly shared, low-generation-probability nucleotide sequences to deal with suspected cross-contamination and a sequencing artifact. In a later analysis, a clonal expansion index for each public chain was calculated from normalized within-repertoire ranks of inferred template counts. In a later analysis, generation probabilities were computed using a VDJ recombination model fitted to out-of-frame rearrangements, and the results were checked against IGoR. In a later analysis, TCR-TCR, TCR-HLA and TCR-CMV co-occurrence was scored with hypergeometric tests, and a repertoire-size bias correction was applied to TCR pairs. A later analysis estimated false discovery rates by permuting HLA or CMV assignments 20 times. In a later analysis, co-occurring TCRs were grouped using DBSCAN, with TCRdist sequence similarity added in when clustering inside HLA-allele-positive subsets. Repertoires with fewer than 30,000 or more than 120,000 public chains were left out of co-occurrence clustering, as were five repertoires with anomalous nucleotide sharing. TCRdb carries this immuneACCESS record with in-frame sequences only. Its versions omit some clonotypes, under half of them owing to an unresolved V gene in the studies checked, with the rest unexplained. That table supplies the V and J calls and clone size; D and trimming were determined from the DNA. The sample data list roughly 120,000 clones, and 9% to 10% of these were observed just once. The biggest ten clones account for 3% to 3.5% of the sample.

V drops 5 bases and J drops 0 bases, leaving 14 bases in between. Its CDR3 holds 14 amino acids, cysteine through phenylalanine. Only the CDR3 region is kept as DNA, spanning 42 bases read in frame from base 1. Via the germline V gene (reference sequence), CDR1 is GTSNPN and CDR2 SVGIG. The chain uses TRBV30 and TRBJ2-7; possibly the D gene is TRBD1, per 6 matching bases. Sequenced input: PBMCs. The source of this sequence is a man aged 30 to 39 in good health and CMV-seronegative. CDR3 region: CAWDEGVLSYEQYF. The bases are TGTGCCTGGGACGAGGGGGTCCTCTCCTACGAGCAGTACTTC. The reference TRBV30 and TRBJ2-7 proteins fill in what lies around the CDR3, so the full variable domain reads SQTIHQWPATLVQPVGSPLSLECTVEGTSNPNLYWYRQAAGRGLQLLFYSVGIGQISSEVPQNLSASRPQDRQFILSSKKLLLSDSGFYLCAWDEGVLSYEQYFGPGTRLTVT.